This TCR beta chain is drawn from a study of cytomegalovirus exposure and HLA in healthy donors. Looked up from germline, CDR1 is SGDLS and CDR2 is YYNGEE. Losses at the gene ends were 4 bases for V and 9 bases for J; bases not matched to a gene: 9. CDR3 length: 14 residues. With regard to this clone: Its matching antigen is unknown.

Profiling relied on immunoSEQ multiplex PCR, and the TCRdb table lists in-frame clones only, not all of them. The data show 220,000 or so clones, 70% to 90% seen once. Study-level findings and limits: Rare sequences made up most TCRs, while some public TCRs were found in many donors. Cytomegalovirus status was reportedly diagnosed by the classifier with high sensitivity and specificity. Confirmation was obtained in vitro that three CMV-associated chains are specific for CMV antigens.

This clonotype originated in a woman aged 18-29 years in good health and CMV-seronegative. Sequencing input: PBMCs. The V and J genes are TRBV9 and TRBJ2-2; TRBD2 matches 7 bases. The DNA of the CDR3 is TGTGCCAGCAGCCCCCCTTCGCGGGAGCGGGAGCTGTTTTTT. Protein sequence: CASSPPSRERELFF.